This T cell receptor beta chain was identified during a study of blood T cell repertoires in COVID-19 (dated by TCRdb to the early 2020s). Regarding the study in general: Samples from collaborators originated in the United States, Italy and Spain and spanned both the acute and convalescent phases of COVID-19. The material from the prospective study consisted of cDNA or gDNA derived from T cells, B-cell-depleted T cells, or PBMCs. The dataset comprised deeply sampled blood TCRbeta repertoires from subjects exposed to, actively infected with, or recovered from COVID-19. The repertoires were made available in a free public database intended to serve as a resource for research on the immune response to SARS-CoV-2. Samples were obtained from the ongoing ImmuneRACE study (first 160 participants) and from over a thousand subjects provided by 6 global collaborators. Nearly every sample came with metadata listing a de-identified subject ID, COVID-19 status, age in years and sex. Where available, HLA class I and class II types were taken from metadata supplied by the sample provider and were not determined by assay-based typing. The paper as a whole reports these results and caveats: How much clinical and demographic metadata was included differed by source and by participant, and the metadata was provided uncurated.

Collaborating institutions collected whole blood in K2EDTA tubes following their own protocols. Collaborator samples were shipped for TCRbeta analysis as frozen whole blood, isolated PBMCs, or DNA extracted from either sample type. In the germline V gene, CDR1 corresponds to MNHEY and CDR2 to SVGAGI. Its CDR3 holds 14 amino acids, cysteine through phenylalanine. Kept here is only the CDR3 DNA, which spans 42 bases and is read in frame from base 1. V is cut back by 6 bases and J by 7 bases, with 10 bases in the junction unmatched. TCRbeta CDR3 regions were amplified from genomic DNA by means of the immunoSEQ Assay, a bias-controlled multiplex PCR. The study's processing was this. Within the assay, amplification of reference gene primers was used to estimate how many nucleated cells each sample contained. Sequence reads were collapsed and filtered to measure the absolute abundance of every unique TCRbeta CDR3 rearrangement. Productive Simpson clonality was computed per sample as the square root of Simpson's diversity index over productive rearrangements. What TCRdb holds here is the immuneACCESS table cut down to in-frame rearrangements. Part of the clones is not present; checked against another copy, under half of the missing clones reflect an unresolved V gene, and the others are unexplained. The V and J calls and clone size were taken over from that table, and D and trimming were inferred from the DNA. The table for this sample lists more than 150,000 clones; 89% of them were counted only once. Approximately 3% of the sample rests with the top ten.

As concerns this clone: What antigen it recognizes has not been identified. The record has no base qualities; no much larger clone is one base away.

The sequencing input was peripheral blood. The sequence was collected from a man aged 60-69 years with acute or convalescent COVID-19. The rearrangement combines TRBV6-5 with TRBJ1-2; 8 central bases correspond to TRBD1. The sequenced DNA: TGTGCCAGCAGGACTCCGGCCAGGGGGCCTGGCTACACCTTC. This sequence encodes CASRTPARGPGYTF.